Listed below are T cell receptor beta chains from one sample, sequenced in a study of cytomegalovirus exposure and HLA in healthy donors. Assay: immunoSEQ multiplex PCR; the TCRdb copy retains only in-frame clones and omits some. The sample lists roughly 130,000 clones; approximately 80% were seen once. Sequenced input: PBMCs. All receptors derive from a man aged 35 to 55 in good health and CMV-seronegative. CDR3s include the opening cysteine and the closing phenylalanine or tryptophan. Each record gives: J gene, clone size, D gene, V gene, CDR3 DNA, CDR3 protein. D genes are given only for firm matches. Some rows mark clone size as missing; the rest say once, few, many or name a class of expanded clone.

>TRBJ2-7|NA|NA|TRBV11-2
TGTGCCAGCAGCTTAGATACATTGGCAGGGGCGCGGTACGAGCAGTACTTC
CASSLDTLAGARYEQYF
>TRBJ1-6|NA|NA|TRBV5-3
TGTGCCAGAAGCTTGTCCGTAAGGGGGTTGTCCTATAATTCACCCCTCCACTTT
CARSLSVRGLSYNSPLHF
>TRBJ2-1|NA|NA|TRBV7-3
TGTGCCAGCAGCTTAGCGGCGGGCATTTACAATGAGCAGTTCTTC
CASSLAAGIYNEQFF
>TRBJ2-5|NA|NA|TRBV27
TGTGCCAGCAGTTCCAGGTATTGGGAGACCCAGTACTTC
CASSSRYWETQYF
>TRBJ2-5|NA|NA|TRBV7-2
TGTGCCAGCAGCCCAGTTCCCCAGGGGACCCAGTACTTC
CASSPVPQGTQYF
>TRBJ2-3|few|TRBD2|TRBV10-3
TGTGCCATCAAAGCTAGCGGGGGGGGTGCGCAGTATTTT
CAIKASGGGAQYF
>TRBJ2-5|NA|NA|TRBV5-4
TGTGCCAGCAGCGTCGAACAGGGAAACCAAGAGACCCAGTACTTC
CASSVEQGNQETQYF
>TRBJ2-7|NA|NA|TRBV2
TGTGCCAGCACTCGGGCTAGCGTTTCCGAGCAGTACTTC
CASTRASVSEQYF
>TRBJ2-5|once|NA|TRBV15
TGTGCCACCAGCAGAGACTGGGGCTCTGTTCAGATCCCTGAGACCCAGTACTTC
CATSRDWGSVQIPETQYF
>TRBJ2-2|few|NA|TRBV6-5
TGTGCCAGCAGTTACTGGTCGGGACAGAACACCGGGGAGCTGTTTTTT
CASSYWSGQNTGELFF
>TRBJ2-2|NA|TRBD2|TRBV7-2
TGTGCCAGCAGCGCGACTAGCGGGAACGTACGCACCGGGGAGCTGTTTTTT
CASSATSGNVRTGELFF
>TRBJ1-4|NA|NA|TRBV5-1
TGCGCCAGCAGCTTGGCCCGGGGTACAACTAATGAAAAACTGTTTTTT
CASSLARGTTNEKLFF
>TRBJ1-1|NA|NA|TRBV6-1
TGTGCCAGCACCCCGTGGGGGCCCTCCACTGAAGCTTTCTTT
CASTPWGPSTEAFF
>TRBJ2-5|NA|TRBD2|TRBV5-5
TGTGCCAGCAGCTGGGACTACCCAGAACAGACCCAGTACTTC
CASSWDYPEQTQYF
>TRBJ1-1|NA|TRBD1|TRBV28
TGTGCCAGCACCGGGACAGGGCCCACTGAAGCTTTCTTT
CASTGTGPTEAFF
>TRBJ2-5|few|TRBD2|TRBV7-9
TGTGCCAGCAGCTTAGCCCCCCTGGGACTAGCGGAAGAGACCCAGTACTTC
CASSLAPLGLAEETQYF
>TRBJ1-5|once|TRBD1|TRBV27
TGTGCCAGCAGTTTCCAAACGGGACAGTATAGCAATCAGCCCCAGCATTTT
CASSFQTGQYSNQPQHF
>TRBJ2-7|NA|TRBD2|TRBV10-2
TGCGCCAGCAGGTTAGCGGGGAGCTCCTACGAGCAGTACTTC
CASRLAGSSYEQYF
>TRBJ2-7|NA|NA|TRBV5-6
TGTGCCAGCAGAAAAGCGGGACAATCCTACGAGCAGTACTTC
CASRKAGQSYEQYF
>TRBJ2-7|few|TRBD1|TRBV6-5
TGTGCCAGCAGTTACTCCCGACAGGGGGCGATTTACGAGCAGTACTTC
CASSYSRQGAIYEQYF
>TRBJ1-1|NA|NA|TRBV10-1
TGCGCCAGCAGTCTTCAGGGATTAACTGAAGCTTTCTTT
CASSLQGLTEAFF
>TRBJ2-7|NA|TRBD1|TRBV11-3
TGTGCCAGCAGCTTAGATTACAGCGGGACAGGGATCGAAGCCTCCTACGAGCAGTACTTC
CASSLDYSGTGIEASYEQYF
>TRBJ2-7|NA|NA|TRBV7-9
TGTGCCAGCAGCTCTGCAGGGGGGAACTACGAGCAGTACTTC
CASSSAGGNYEQYF